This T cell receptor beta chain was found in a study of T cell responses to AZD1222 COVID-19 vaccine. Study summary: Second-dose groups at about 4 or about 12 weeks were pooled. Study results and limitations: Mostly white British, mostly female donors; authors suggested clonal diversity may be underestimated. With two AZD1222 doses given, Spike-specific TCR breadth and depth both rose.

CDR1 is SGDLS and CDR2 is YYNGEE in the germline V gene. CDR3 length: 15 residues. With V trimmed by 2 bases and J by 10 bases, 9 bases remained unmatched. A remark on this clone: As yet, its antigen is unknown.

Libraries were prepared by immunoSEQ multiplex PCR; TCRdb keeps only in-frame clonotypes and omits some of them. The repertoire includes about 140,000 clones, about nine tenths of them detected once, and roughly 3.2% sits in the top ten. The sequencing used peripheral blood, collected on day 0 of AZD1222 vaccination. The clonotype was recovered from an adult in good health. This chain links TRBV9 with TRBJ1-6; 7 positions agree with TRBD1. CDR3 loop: CASSVRTGDRSPLHF. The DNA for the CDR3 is TGTGCCAGCAGCGTTCGAACAGGGGACCGGTCACCCCTCCACTTT.